The sample holds one count of the clone carrying this T cell receptor (beta chain). The entry originates in a study of blood T cell repertoires in COVID-19. Study-wide background: In each case, the material was cDNA or gDNA derived from T cells, B-cell-depleted T cells, or PBMCs.

CDR1 KGHSH and CDR2 LQKENI come from the germline V gene. This CDR3 contains 15 residues. Germline trimming cut 3 bases from V and 2 bases from J; bases unmatched to any gene: 3. Source study methods: Using reference gene primer amplification, nucleated cell counts were estimated. Profiled with immunoSEQ multiplex PCR; TCRdb holds only in-frame clones, not every one. D and trimming were read from the DNA, whereas the V and J calls and clone size are those reported in that table. This table has about 120,000 clones, roughly 90% appearing once. The sequenced material came from peripheral blood. This chain joins TRBV18 and TRBJ1-5, with TRBD1 matching over 8 bases. The clonotype was recovered from a woman in her sixties or seventies who had recovered from COVID-19. The DNA for the CDR3 is TGTGCCAGCTCACCGGGACAGGCCCGCAATCAGCCCCAGCATTTT. Protein: CASSPGQARNQPQHF.